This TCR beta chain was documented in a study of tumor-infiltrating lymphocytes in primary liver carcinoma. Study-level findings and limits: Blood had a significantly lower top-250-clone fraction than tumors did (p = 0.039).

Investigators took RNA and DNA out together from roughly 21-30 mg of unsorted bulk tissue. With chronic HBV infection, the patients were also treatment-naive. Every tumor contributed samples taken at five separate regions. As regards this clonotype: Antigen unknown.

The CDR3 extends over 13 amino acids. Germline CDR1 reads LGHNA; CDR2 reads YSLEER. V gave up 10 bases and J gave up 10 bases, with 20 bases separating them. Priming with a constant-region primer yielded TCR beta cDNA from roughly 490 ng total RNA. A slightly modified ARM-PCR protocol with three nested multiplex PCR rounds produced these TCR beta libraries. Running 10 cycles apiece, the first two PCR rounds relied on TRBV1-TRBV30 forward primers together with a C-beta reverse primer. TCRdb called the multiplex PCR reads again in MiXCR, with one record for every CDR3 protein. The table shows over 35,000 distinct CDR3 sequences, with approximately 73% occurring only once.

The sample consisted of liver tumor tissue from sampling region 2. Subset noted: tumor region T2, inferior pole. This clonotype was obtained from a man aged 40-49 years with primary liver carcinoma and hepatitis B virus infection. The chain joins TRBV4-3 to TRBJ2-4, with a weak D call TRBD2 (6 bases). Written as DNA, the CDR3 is TGCGCCAACAACCAAGAGGAGGGCAGTATTCAGTACTTC. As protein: CANNQEEGSIQYF.